Below are 9 T cell receptor beta chains sequenced from a single sample in a study of T cells in Graves' hyperthyroidism and ophthalmopathy. Regions amplified from RNA transcripts were the TCR beta CDR3 regions. The HTBI set primed first-round TCR CDR3 RT-PCR. TCRdb re-called the multiplex PCR reads through MiXCR, storing one row per CDR3 protein. Of 300,000 to 400,000 distinct CDR3 sequences listed, about 18% are singletons. Sequencing was carried out using blood. Receptors originate from a woman in her forties or fifties with Graves' hyperthyroidism.

V and J are TRBV7-9 and TRBJ2-5, with a tentative D call TRBD2 (5 bases). Trimming took off 7 bases at V and 2 bases at J, with 14 bases between the two ends. Germline loops: CDR1 SEHNR, CDR2 FQNEAQ (reference sequence). The CDR3 sequence is 14 residues long. The CDR3 spells CASKEAGGQETQYF. DNA for the CDR3: TGTGCCAGCAAGGAGGCAGGCGGGCAAGAGACCCAGTACTTC.

In nucleotides, the CDR3 is TGCGCCAGCAGCCAAGATTCTAGGGACAGGGGTAATGAAAAACTGTTTTTT. Residues: CASSQDSRDRGNEKLFF. The chain is built from TRBV4-1 and TRBJ1-4; 10 bases line up with TRBD1. The CDR3 loop spans 17 amino acids. Looked up from germline, CDR1 is MGHRA and CDR2 is YSYEKL. V gave up 0 bases and J gave up 4 bases; unmatched junction bases: 5.

V is TRBV5-1 and J is TRBJ2-1, with TRBD2 matching over 14 bases. The CDR3 extends over 15 amino acids. The V and J ends lost 4 bases and 8 bases, in that order; junction bases with no gene match: 5. Germline CDR1 is SGHRS and CDR2 is YFSETQ. The CDR3, as DNA: TGCGCCAGCAGCCGGACTAGCGGGGGGAGTGATGAGCAGTTCTTC. Translated: CASSRTSGGSDEQFF.

This clonotype has just a few counts. V usage is TRBV5-8 and J usage is TRBJ1-6; D not resolved. The CDR3 is 17 residues long. Trimming shortened V by 5 bases and J by 0 bases, and 15 bases separated the two germline ends. Germline V gene sequence: CDR1 SGHTS, CDR2 YDEGEE. The CDR3 sequence: CASSPMPISSYNSPLHF. DNA of the CDR3: TGTGCCAGCAGTCCCATGCCGATTAGCTCCTATAATTCACCCCTCCACTTT.

There are many counts of this clonotype. V is TRBV7-9 and J is TRBJ2-1; a weak D match, TRBD1 (6 bases). Trimming took 3 bases from V and 7 from J, leaving 13 bases between them. This CDR3 contains 14 residues. Looked up from germline, CDR1 is SEHNR and CDR2 is FQNEAQ (reference sequence). CDR3 sequence reads: CASSFPIRGNEQFF. Here the CDR3 DNA reads TGTGCCAGCAGCTTTCCCATCAGGGGTAATGAGCAGTTCTTC.

The chain employs TRBV29-1 and TRBJ2-3; D perhaps matches TRBD1 (7 bases). V lost 6 bases and J lost 6, with 25 bases in between. Looked up from germline, CDR1 is SQVTM and CDR2 is ANQGSEA. This CDR3 has 16 amino acids. The chain's CDR3 is CSVGGLGGEGSDTQYF. In DNA, the CDR3 is TGCAGCGTGGGAGGCCTAGGGGGCGAGGGGTCGGATACGCAGTATTTT.

A few counts support this clonotype. The genes are TRBV12-5 and TRBJ2-2; D is perhaps TRBD1 (6 bases). Germline CDR1 reads LGHNT; CDR2 reads FRNRAP. Trimming pared 6 bases from V and 2 bases from J, leaving 10 bases between. The CDR3 is made up of 14 amino acids. CDR3 DNA: TGTGCTAGTGGCAGGGACACAAACACCGGGGAGCTGTTTTTT. Protein product: CASGRDTNTGELFF.

This sequence joins TRBV7-8 and TRBJ2-5, with D perhaps matching TRBD2 (5 bases). CDR1 and CDR2 from the germline V gene are SGHVS and FQNEAQ. This CDR3 is 14 amino acids long. Trimming took 4 bases from V and 1 from J, leaving 10 bases between them. The CDR3 DNA reads as TGTGCCAGCAGCTCCCTAGCTAGCCAAGAGACCCAGTACTTC. This encodes CASSSLASQETQYF.

There are many counts of this clonotype. The rearrangement links TRBV2 to TRBJ2-5, with a possible D match to TRBD2 (5 bases). V lost 3 bases to trimming and J lost 4 bases, with 9 bases between them. The CDR3 extends over 13 amino acids. Germline CDR1 is SNHLY and CDR2 is FYNNEI. The CDR3 region is CASSERAVETQYF. The CDR3 DNA reads TGTGCCAGCAGTGAGAGGGCGGTAGAGACCCAGTACTTC.